A single TCR beta chain is shown here with its context. Losses at the gene ends were 6 bases for V and 4 bases for J; bases not matched to a gene: 2. The germline CDR1 and CDR2 sequences are LNHDA and SQIVND (reference sequence). The CDR3 contains 12 residues. The data derive from a study of blood T cell repertoires in COVID-19. Study-level information: The analysed material was cDNA or gDNA that came from T cells, B-cell-depleted T cells, or PBMCs.

Libraries were prepared by immunoSEQ multiplex PCR; TCRdb keeps only in-frame clonotypes and omits some of them. The table records around 190,000 clones, more than 80% of them present only once. Residents of 24 US areas, aged roughly 18 to 90 years, made up the participants. Participant-given clinical history determined each cohort assignment. The clonotype comes from a man between 40 and 49 years old who had recovered from COVID-19. The chain carries TRBV19 and TRBJ1-1, with 7 bases identical to TRBD1. The sequenced sample was PBMCs or T cells enriched from blood (not recorded which). The CDR3 reads CASSQGGTEAFF. The CDR3 region has the DNA TGTGCCAGTAGCCAGGGGGGCACTGAAGCTTTCTTT.